A selection of T cell receptor beta chains follows, all from one sample in a study of blood T cell repertoires in COVID-19. Data came from immunoSEQ multiplex PCR; TCRdb stores just in-frame clones and leaves some out. The repertoire holds about 150,000 clones, roughly 71% seen once, with approximately 3.7% in the top ten. Source material: peripheral blood. The receptor set was obtained from an elderly woman with acute or convalescent COVID-19. CDR3s include the opening cysteine and the closing phenylalanine or tryptophan. A D gene is named only where the DNA matches it firmly. Rows give clone size only sometimes, using once, few, many, or a class for an expanded clone.

TRBJ2-1 | TRBV3-1/TRBV3-2 | TRBD2 | . | TGTGCCAGCAGCCAAGATCGCGGGACTAGCGGCGATGAGCAGTTCTTC | CASSQDRGTSGDEQFF
TRBJ1-2 | TRBV30 | . | . | TGTGCCTGGAGTGGGAAAAAAGGCGGCGGCTACACCTTC | CAWSGKKGGGYTF
TRBJ1-4 | TRBV19 | . | few | TGTGCCAGTAGTAGCAGGACTAATGAAAAACTGTTTTTT | CASSSRTNEKLFF
TRBJ1-5 | TRBV4-3 | . | few | TGCGCCAGCAGCCAAGAAGGGGGAAGCAATCAGCCCCAGCATTTT | CASSQEGGSNQPQHF
TRBJ2-7 | TRBV7-8 | TRBD1 | . | TGTGCCAGCAGCTTAGGGGGGACAGGGCCCTACGAGCAGTACTTC | CASSLGGTGPYEQYF
TRBJ2-1 | TRBV29-1 | . | . | TGCAGCGTTGTGTCAGCGGGTAGCTCCTACAATGAGCAGTTCTTC | CSVVSAGSSYNEQFF
TRBJ1-5 | TRBV9 | . | few | TGTGCCAGCAGCGTAGGAGAAGGCAATCAGCCCCAGCATTTT | CASSVGEGNQPQHF
TRBJ1-2 | TRBV15 | . | . | TGTGCCACCAGCAGAGATCGCGCGGGAGGCTACACCTTC | CATSRDRAGGYTF
TRBJ2-5 | TRBV11-3 | TRBD1 | . | TGTGCCAGCAGCCCCGGGACAGCTTCGTACCAAGAGACCCAGTACTTC | CASSPGTASYQETQYF
TRBJ1-2 | TRBV10-3 | TRBD1 | . | TGTGCCATCGCCGGGACAGAGCTCAATGGCTACACCTTC | CAIAGTELNGYTF
TRBJ1-3 | TRBV5-1 | . | . | TGCGCCAGCAGCAGTACAGGGACCTCTGGAAACACCATATATTTT | CASSSTGTSGNTIYF
TRBJ2-1 | TRBV7-2 | . | . | TGTGCCAGCAGCTGGGGGGGCAGCTACAATGAGCAGTTCTTC | CASSWGGSYNEQFF
TRBJ2-4 | TRBV9 | TRBD2 | . | TGTGCCAGCAGCGCCGAGCTAGCGGGGAACATTCAGTACTTC | CASSAELAGNIQYF
TRBJ1-5 | TRBV11-2 | . | . | TGTGCCAGCAGCTCACTACAACTGGAAGATCAGCCCCAGCATTTT | CASSSLQLEDQPQHF
TRBJ2-7 | TRBV5-1 | . | once | TGCGCCAGCAGCCTAACCGGGATGCCCTACGAGCAGTACTTC | CASSLTGMPYEQYF
TRBJ2-5 | TRBV28 | . | . | TGTGCCAGCAGTTTCAAGGGGAACGGGCAAGAGACCCAGTACTTC | CASSFKGNGQETQYF
TRBJ2-7 | TRBV2 | . | . | TGTGCCACCGGGACACCCGCCTACGAGCAGTACTTC | CATGTPAYEQYF
TRBJ1-1 | TRBV27 | . | . | TGTGCCAGCAGATACAGGGAGCAGAACACTGAAGCTTTCTTT | CASRYREQNTEAFF
TRBJ2-7 | TRBV18 | TRBD1 | . | TGTGCCAGCTCCCCAGGGACAGGGGGCGCAAGAAGGCAAAAGTACTTC | CASSPGTGGARRQKYF
TRBJ1-4 | TRBV5-6 | . | . | TGTGCCAGCAGCGAAACAGGCGCAACTAATGAAAAACTGTTTTTT | CASSETGATNEKLFF
TRBJ2-3 | TRBV9 | TRBD2 | . | TGTGCCAGCAGCGTAGCGGGGGGGGACTGGACTAGCACAGATACGCAGTATTTT | CASSVAGGDWTSTDTQYF
TRBJ1-2 | TRBV5-6 | TRBD1 | . | TGTGCCAGCAGCACGACAGGGTACGGCTATGGCTACACCTTC | CASSTTGYGYGYTF
TRBJ2-1 | TRBV19 | TRBD2 | . | TGTGCCAGTAGTACCTCGAGCGGGAGTCCCCTCTACAATGAGCAGTTCTTC | CASSTSSGSPLYNEQFF
TRBJ1-2 | TRBV7-2 | . | . | TGTGCCAGCAGCCCAGGGTGGGGCTACACCTTC | CASSPGWGYTF
TRBJ1-5 | TRBV28 | TRBD1 | . | TGTGCCACCAACACACGACAGGGGGGTAATCAGCCCCAGCATTTT | CATNTRQGGNQPQHF
TRBJ2-3 | TRBV7-9 | . | many | TGTGCCAGCACCCTAAGGGACTCAAAGGGGGATACGCAGTATTTT | CASTLRDSKGDTQYF
TRBJ1-2 | TRBV5-1 | . | . | TGCGCCAGCAGGGCGCTTGTAGGGACAACTAACTATGGCTACACCTTC | CASRALVGTTNYGYTF